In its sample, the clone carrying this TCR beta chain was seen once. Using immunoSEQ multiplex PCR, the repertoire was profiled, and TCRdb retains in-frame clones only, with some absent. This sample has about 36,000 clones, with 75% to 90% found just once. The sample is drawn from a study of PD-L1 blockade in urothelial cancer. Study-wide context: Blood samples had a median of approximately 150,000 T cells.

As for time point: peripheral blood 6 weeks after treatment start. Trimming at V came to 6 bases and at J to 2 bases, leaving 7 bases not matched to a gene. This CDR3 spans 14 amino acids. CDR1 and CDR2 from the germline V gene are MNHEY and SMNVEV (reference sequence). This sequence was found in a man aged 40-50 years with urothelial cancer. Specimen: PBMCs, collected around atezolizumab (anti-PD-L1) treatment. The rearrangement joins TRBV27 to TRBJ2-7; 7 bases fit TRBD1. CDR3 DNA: TGTGCCAGCAGCACGGGACAGCCTCCCTACGAGCAGTACTTC. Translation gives CASSTGQPPYEQYF.